The present TCR beta chain was sequenced within a study of preoperative IRX-2 immunotherapy in early breast cancer (dated by TCRdb to about 2019). Deletion took 4 bases off V and 2 bases off J, with a span of 14 bases between the germline ends. Including cysteine and phenylalanine, the CDR3 has 15 amino acids. The CDR3 DNA has 45 bases and is translated from base 1. The germline V gene encodes CDR1 LNHDA and CDR2 SQIVND (reference sequence). Library preparation was by the immunoSEQ multiplex PCR assay. In TCRdb, the immuneACCESS table is reduced to in-frame sequences with V and J assigned. These tables do not hold every clone; where another copy was compared, an unresolved V gene accounts for under half, and the others remain unexplained. A total of some 29,000 clones appear in this sample, 90% of them only once. The top ten constitute just over 9.5% of the sample. What this sample's treatment or condition label stands for: preoperative locoregional IRX-2 cytokine immunotherapy. The samples were obtained from a phase Ib study that tested preoperative, locoregional IRX-2 cytokine immunotherapy designed to prime immune responses. Before surgery, IRX-2 was given to the donors, who were patients with early-stage breast cancer.

On this clone itself: It lacks a known antigen. Per-base qualities were not stored, and no clone one base away is much larger.

The sequence joins TRBV19 to TRBJ1-1, and possibly TRBD1, on 5 matching bases. Sampling was done from a patient treated with IRX-2 immunotherapy. This receptor was taken from a human donor with breast cancer. The CDR3: CASSTGPLKNTEAFF. The DNA reads TGTGCCAGTAGTACAGGGCCATTGAAAAACACTGAAGCTTTCTTT.